These 8 T cell receptor beta chains originate from one sample sequenced in a study of HIV-infected patients and healthy controls. Reverse transcription used 450 to 550 ng RNA and constant-region primers for alpha and beta. Using multiplexing indices, alpha and beta chain libraries were generated apart by chain-specific third strand synthesis. Via MiXCR, TCRdb re-called the 5' RACE reads, giving one row per CDR3 protein. The data hold about 15,000 distinct CDR3 sequences, with approximately 5% observed a single time. All unsorted peripheral T cells were captured because whole blood was used without fractionation. What was sequenced was blood. These receptors originate from an adult in good health.

There are many counts of this clonotype. J is TRBJ1-4 and V is TRBV11-2, with D unclear. The CDR3 runs 16 residues. Deletions cut 1 base from V and 0 bases from J, with 9 bases between. The germline CDR1 and CDR2 sequences are SGHAT and FQNNGV. The CDR3 DNA follows: TGTGCCAGCAGCTTAGGAAGGTCAGCAACTAATGAAAAACTGTTTTTT. The encoded protein is CASSLGRSATNEKLFF.

In its sample, this clonotype was seen many times. The gene calls are TRBV5-1 and TRBJ1-6, with no clear D. CDR1 is SGHRS and CDR2 is YFSETQ in the germline V gene. The CDR3 is 13 residues long. Trimming pared 1 base from V and 5 bases from J, leaving 4 bases between. The CDR3 protein is CASSLRDNSPLHF. The CDR3 DNA reads TGCGCCAGCAGCTTGCGAGATAATTCACCCCTCCACTTT.

The sample holds many counts of this clonotype. The chain couples TRBV28 to TRBJ1-2, with 9 nucleotides matching TRBD1. Germline-derived CDR1 and CDR2 are MDHEN and SYDVKM. This CDR3 is built from 15 residues. The V gene end was trimmed by 7 bases and the J gene end by 7 bases; junction bases not matched to a gene: 13. The CDR3 DNA sequence: TGTGCCAGCACCCCTTTCGGGACAGGGAGCTCTGGCTACACCTTC. It yields the protein CASTPFGTGSSGYTF.

By frequency in the sample, this clonotype is medium-sized. The chain links TRBV29-1 to TRBJ2-1; D gene unclear. V was cut by 8 bases and J by 9 bases, with 5 bases left in between. Germline-derived CDR1 and CDR2 are SQVTM and ANQGSEA. The CDR3 runs 8 residues. The CDR3 coding sequence is TGCAGCCATGGTGAGCAGTTCTTC. It is translated as CSHGEQFF.

This clonotype was observed at least ten times. The chain employs TRBV2 and TRBJ2-2; TRBD1 might be the D (6 bases). Germline assignment: CDR1 SNHLY and CDR2 FYNNEI. Trimming shortened V by 7 bases and J by 2 bases, and 11 bases separated the two germline ends. CDR3 length: 14 residues. The CDR3, as DNA: TGTGCCAGCACGGACAGACTTAACACCGGGGAGCTGTTTTTT. Translated, it gives CASTDRLNTGELFF.

In this sample, this clonotype turned up many times. V gene TRBV6-6 combines with J gene TRBJ1-5; 7 nucleotides agree with TRBD1. V dropped 5 bases and J dropped 7; count of bases not matched to a gene: 8. The CDR3 length is 14 residues. Germline V gives CDR1 MNHNY, CDR2 SVGAGI (reference sequence). The CDR3 DNA sequence: TGTGCCAGCAGTCTCACAGGGGTCGGGCAGCCCCAGCATTTT. Protein sequence: CASSLTGVGQPQHF.

This clonotype was counted at least ten times. The gene calls are TRBV6-2 or TRBV6-3 and TRBJ1-6; D might be TRBD1 (5 bases). Trimming stripped 4 bases from V and 4 bases from J, with 8 bases between. The CDR3 runs to 14 residues. Germline V gives CDR1 MNHEY, CDR2 SVGEGT. The CDR3 coding sequence is TGTGCCAGCAGTTCCAGGGATTATAATTCACCCCTCCACTTT. Its protein product is CASSSRDYNSPLHF.

This clonotype came up many times. The chain links TRBV6-5 to TRBJ2-7; a weak D match, TRBD2 (5 bases). The CDR3 has 13 residues. V lost 4 bases and J lost 7, with 14 bases in between. Germline V lookup: CDR1 MNHEY, CDR2 SVGAGI. The CDR3 spells CASSSQEPGEQYF. CDR3 nucleotides: TGTGCCAGCAGTTCCCAAGAGCCGGGGGAGCAGTACTTC.